The entry that follows covers one TCR beta chain sequence. Its antigen is currently unknown. This record comes from a study of T cell responses to AZD1222 COVID-19 vaccine. On the study more broadly: It was second doses at about 4 or about 12 weeks that were pooled. Study results and caveats: In a largely white British group with more females than males, clonal diversity was possibly underestimated. Only after the peak T cell response were repertoires sampled. Spike-wide coverage was observed for vaccine-associated CD4 TCRs, with dominant responses at 160-218 and 743-854.

The CDR3 sequence is 15 residues long. Looked up from germline, CDR1 is LGHNA and CDR2 is YNFKEQ. Trimming shortened V by 1 base and J by 5 bases, and 12 bases separated the two germline ends. Using immunoSEQ multiplex PCR, the repertoire was profiled, and TCRdb retains in-frame clones only, with some absent. The sample shows around 110,000 clones, around 88% of them seen only once. This sequence was found in an adult in good health. The sample in question was peripheral blood, obtained on day 0 of AZD1222 vaccination. The chain has TRBV4-2 and TRBJ1-5; D possibly corresponds to TRBD1 (6 bases). The CDR3 protein is CASSQVGGGDQPQHF. The CDR3 nucleotides are TGTGCCAGCAGCCAAGTCGGGGGCGGGGATCAGCCCCAGCATTTT.